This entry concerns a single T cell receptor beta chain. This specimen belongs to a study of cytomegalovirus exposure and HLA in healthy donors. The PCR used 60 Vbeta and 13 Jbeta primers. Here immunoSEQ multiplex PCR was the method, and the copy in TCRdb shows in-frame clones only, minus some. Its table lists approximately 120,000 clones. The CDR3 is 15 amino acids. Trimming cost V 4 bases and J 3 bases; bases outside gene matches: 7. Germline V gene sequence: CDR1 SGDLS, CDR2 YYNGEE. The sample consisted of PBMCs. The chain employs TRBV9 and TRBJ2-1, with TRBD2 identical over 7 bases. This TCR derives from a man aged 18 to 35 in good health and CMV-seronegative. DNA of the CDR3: TGTGCCAGCAGCCCCAGCGGGATCCTCTACAATGAGCAGTTCTTC. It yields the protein CASSPSGILYNEQFF.